This record concerns one TCR beta chain sequence. The target of this receptor is not known. Nothing much larger sits one base from this clone, and base qualities are not available. This sample is part of a study of T cell repertoires in cytomegalovirus infection (dated by TCRdb to 2018 to 2020). For the study in its entirety: Because public TCR beta signatures pointed to carriage of CMV infection together with the matching HLA type, the HLA type of each donor mattered for the analysis.

As encoded in the germline V gene (reference sequence), CDR1 is LNHNV while CDR2 is YYDKDF. Trimming accounts for 0 bases at V and 9 bases at J, while the number of junction bases matched to no gene is 14. The CDR3 contains 17 residues, cysteine and phenylalanine counted. Just CDR3 DNA is preserved here, 51 bases in frame from base 1. Sequencing was carried out with an Illumina HiSeq 1500. Using fastp trimming at Q25 and MiXCR clonotype assembly, TCRdb reanalyzed the public sequencing data and kept in-frame beta chains. Rows merge per CDR3 protein into single entries with the most common DNA and genes. Counted in this sample were approximately 500,000 distinct CDR3 sequences; about 25% of them appeared once. The top ten constitute 13% of the sample. Results the study describes overall, beyond this receptor: In the ex vivo response, HLA-C-restricted CMV-specific TCR beta clonotypes were dominant, and in two of eight donors the single most frequent clonotype came from this HLA-C-restricted group. Cumulative frequency of public TCR beta family members discriminated carriers of CMV infection plus the relevant HLA type in this cohort and an independent approximately 350-donor cohort.

Material for sequencing was PBMCs. The rearranged segments are TRBV15 and TRBJ2-1, with 7 bases matching TRBD1. This receptor was taken from a human donor in good health (CMV status not recorded). Some clones in this sample may be carry-over from other donors' samples. The CDR3 reads as follows: CATSRDYDRVGFGEQFF. The DNA reads TGTGCCACCAGCAGAGATTATGACAGGGTCGGTTTCGGTGAGCAGTTCTTC.